This T cell receptor beta chain was profiled in a study of long-term antiretroviral therapy in people with HIV. Looking at the study overall: It was about a decade after the earliest samples that the 2015 immediate-ART recommendation appeared. Findings and limits, study-wide: At every time point, clones expanded before ART dominated the repertoire.

Germline assignment: CDR1 SEHNR and CDR2 FQNEAQ (reference sequence). The V gene lost 7 bases and the J gene lost 10 bases, with 2 bases spanning the gap. This CDR3 has 8 amino acids. This clone qualifies as medium-sized. Its matching antigen is unknown. Other DNA sequences in the same sample also yield this CDR3. This was the immunoSEQ v3.0 assay at survey level. TCRdb's table, derived via immunoSEQ multiplex PCR, lists solely in-frame clones and lacks some. The sample has 16,000 or so clones, more than 70% seen once. The chain joins TRBV7-9 to TRBJ2-1; D is undetermined. This clonotype was obtained from a man in his late teens or twenties with HIV. The sequencing here drew on unsorted PBMCs, taken 0.1 years before starting antiretroviral therapy. In DNA, the CDR3 is TGTGCCAGCACCGAGCAGTTCTTC. It specifies CASTEQFF.